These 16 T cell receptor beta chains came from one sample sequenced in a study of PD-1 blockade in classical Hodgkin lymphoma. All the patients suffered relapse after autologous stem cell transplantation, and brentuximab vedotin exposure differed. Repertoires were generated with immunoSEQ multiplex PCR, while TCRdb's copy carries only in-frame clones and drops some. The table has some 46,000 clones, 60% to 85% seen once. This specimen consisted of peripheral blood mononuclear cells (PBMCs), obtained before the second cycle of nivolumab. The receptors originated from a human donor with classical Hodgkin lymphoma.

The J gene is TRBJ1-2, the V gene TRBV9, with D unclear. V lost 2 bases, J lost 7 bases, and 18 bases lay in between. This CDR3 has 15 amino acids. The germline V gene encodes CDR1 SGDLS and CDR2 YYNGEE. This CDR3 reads CASSVPANDRFGYTF. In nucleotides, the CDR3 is TGTGCCAGCAGCGTTCCGGCTAATGATAGGTTTGGCTACACCTTC.

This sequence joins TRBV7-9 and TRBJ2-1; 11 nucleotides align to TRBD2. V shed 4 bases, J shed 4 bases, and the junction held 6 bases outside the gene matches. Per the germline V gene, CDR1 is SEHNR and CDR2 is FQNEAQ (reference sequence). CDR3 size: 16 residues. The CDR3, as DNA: TGTGCCAGCAGCTCAACTAGCGGGAGAGAGTACAATGAGCAGTTCTTC. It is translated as CASSSTSGREYNEQFF.

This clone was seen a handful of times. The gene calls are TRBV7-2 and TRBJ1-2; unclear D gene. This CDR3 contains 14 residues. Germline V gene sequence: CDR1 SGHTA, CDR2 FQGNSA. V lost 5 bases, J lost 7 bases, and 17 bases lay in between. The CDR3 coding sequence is TGTGCCAGCAGCCAGAACAGAAGAGATGGTGGCTACACCTTC. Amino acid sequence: CASSQNRRDGGYTF.

CDR3 sequence (DNA): TGTGCCAGCAGTGAGTACAGGGCTCCCTACGAGCAGTACTTC. This codes for CASSEYRAPYEQYF. The V and J genes are TRBV6-1 and TRBJ2-7, with D maybe TRBD1 (6 bases). Trimming stripped 3 bases from V and 2 bases from J, with 11 bases between. CDR3 size: 14 residues. Germline CDR1 MNHNS, CDR2 SASEGT.

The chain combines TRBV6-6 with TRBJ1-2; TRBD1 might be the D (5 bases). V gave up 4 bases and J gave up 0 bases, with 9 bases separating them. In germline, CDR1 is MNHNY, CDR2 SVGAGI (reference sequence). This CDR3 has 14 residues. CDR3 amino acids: CASSLQTANYGYTF. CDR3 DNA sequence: TGTGCCAGCAGTTTACAGACAGCTAACTATGGCTACACCTTC.

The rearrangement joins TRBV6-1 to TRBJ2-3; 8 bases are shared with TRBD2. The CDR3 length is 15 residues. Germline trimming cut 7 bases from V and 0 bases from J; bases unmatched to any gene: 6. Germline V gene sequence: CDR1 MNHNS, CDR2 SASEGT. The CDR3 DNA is TGTGCCAGCACATGGACTAGCACTAGCACAGATACGCAGTATTTT. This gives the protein CASTWTSTSTDTQYF.

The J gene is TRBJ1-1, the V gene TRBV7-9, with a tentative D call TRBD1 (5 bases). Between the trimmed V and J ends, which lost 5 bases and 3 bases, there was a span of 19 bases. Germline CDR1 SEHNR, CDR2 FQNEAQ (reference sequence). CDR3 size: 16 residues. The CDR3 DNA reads TGTGCCAGCAGCCTGCGGGCGGCCGCGGGGGACACTGAAGCTTTCTTT. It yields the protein CASSLRAAAGDTEAFF.

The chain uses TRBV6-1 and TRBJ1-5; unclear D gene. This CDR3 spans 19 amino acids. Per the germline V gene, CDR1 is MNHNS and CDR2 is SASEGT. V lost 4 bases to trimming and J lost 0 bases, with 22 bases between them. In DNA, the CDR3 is TGTGCCAGCAGTGGGAGCAGGCGTACAAGGCGTTATAGCAATCAGCCCCAGCATTTT. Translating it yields CASSGSRRTRRYSNQPQHF.

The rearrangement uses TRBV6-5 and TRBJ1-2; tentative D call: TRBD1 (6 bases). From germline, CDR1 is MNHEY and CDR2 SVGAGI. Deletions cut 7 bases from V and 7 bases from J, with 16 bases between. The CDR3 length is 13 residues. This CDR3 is CASIFRGGAGYTF. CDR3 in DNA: TGTGCCAGCATCTTCCGAGGGGGTGCTGGCTACACCTTC.

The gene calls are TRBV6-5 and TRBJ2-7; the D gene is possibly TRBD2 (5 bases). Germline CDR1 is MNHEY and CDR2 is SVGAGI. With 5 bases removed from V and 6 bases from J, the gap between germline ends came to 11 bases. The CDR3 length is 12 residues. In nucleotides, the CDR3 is TGTGCCAGCAGTACGCCGGCGGGCGAGCAGTACTTC. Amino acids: CASSTPAGEQYF.

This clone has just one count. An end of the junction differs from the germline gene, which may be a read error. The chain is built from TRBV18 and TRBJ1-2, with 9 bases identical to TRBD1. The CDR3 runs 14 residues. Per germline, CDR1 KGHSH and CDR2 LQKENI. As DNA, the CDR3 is TGTGCCAGCTCAACACCACAGGGGGCTGGAGGCTACACCTTC. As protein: CASSTPQGAGGYTF.

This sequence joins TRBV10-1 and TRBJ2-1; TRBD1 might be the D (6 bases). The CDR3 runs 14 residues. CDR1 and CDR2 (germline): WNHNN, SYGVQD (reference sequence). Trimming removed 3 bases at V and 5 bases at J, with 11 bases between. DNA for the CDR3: TGCGCCAGCAGTGATGGAAGGGGGAACAATGAGCAGTTCTTC. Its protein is CASSDGRGNNEQFF.

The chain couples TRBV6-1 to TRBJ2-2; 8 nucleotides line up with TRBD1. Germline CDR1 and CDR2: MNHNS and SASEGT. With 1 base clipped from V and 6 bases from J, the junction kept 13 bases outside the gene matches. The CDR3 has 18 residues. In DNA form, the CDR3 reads TGTGCCAGCAGTGAAGAATTTGGTGACAGGGGCTGGCCCGGGGAGCTGTTTTTT. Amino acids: CASSEEFGDRGWPGELFF.

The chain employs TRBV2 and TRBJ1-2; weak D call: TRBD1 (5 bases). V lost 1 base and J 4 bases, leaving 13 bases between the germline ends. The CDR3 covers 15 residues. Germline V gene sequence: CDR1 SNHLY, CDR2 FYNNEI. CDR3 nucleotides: TGTGCCAGCAGTGAAGTCCCCACAGGTTCCTATGGCTACACCTTC. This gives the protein CASSEVPTGSYGYTF.

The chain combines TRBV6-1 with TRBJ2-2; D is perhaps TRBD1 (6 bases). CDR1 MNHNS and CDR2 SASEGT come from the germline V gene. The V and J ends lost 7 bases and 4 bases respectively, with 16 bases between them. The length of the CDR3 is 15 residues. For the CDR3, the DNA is TGTGCCAGCATGAGGGGGACGGACCTCACCGGGGAGCTGTTTTTT. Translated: CASMRGTDLTGELFF.

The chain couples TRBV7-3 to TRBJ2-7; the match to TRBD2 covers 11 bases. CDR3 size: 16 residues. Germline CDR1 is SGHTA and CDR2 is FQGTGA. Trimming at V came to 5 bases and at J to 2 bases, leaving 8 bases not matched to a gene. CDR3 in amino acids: CASSRSGTSGTYEQYF. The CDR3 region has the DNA TGTGCCAGCAGCCGTTCCGGGACTAGCGGAACCTACGAGCAGTACTTC. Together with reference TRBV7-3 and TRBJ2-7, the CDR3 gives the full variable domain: GAGVSQTPSNKVTEKGKYVELRCDPISGHTALYWYRQSLGQGPEFLIYFQGTGAADDSGLPNDRFFAVRPEGSVSTLKIQRTERGDSAVYLCASSRSGTSGTYEQYFGPGTRLTVT.